The T cell receptor (beta chain) under discussion was sequenced for a study of Ad26.COV2.S vaccination and SARS-CoV-2 variants. For the study at large: Ad26.COV2.S, an intramuscular injection, was given once or twice 56 days apart. Notes on the study in general: Using TCR breadth and depth analyses may have led to underestimated total T cell responses. It was found that vaccine and placebo recipients had similar non-spike TCR breadth.

Treatment in this sample: some 20 received Ad26.COV2.S at low or high dose, single or two shots; 5 received placebo; per-sample allocation not given. Sampling was performed 63 days after the first vaccine or placebo injection. The V end was cut by 0 bases, the J end by 0 bases, with 6 bases between. The CDR3 extends over 16 amino acids. The V gene's germline CDR1 is LNHNV and CDR2 YYDKDF (reference sequence). Sequenced by immunoSEQ multiplex PCR; TCRdb stores in-frame clones only, minus some. The table lists 300,000 to 350,000 clones, 88% of them singletons. This clone qualifies as medium-sized. Antigen unknown.

Specimen: peripheral blood, collected in a trial of Ad26.COV2.S vaccine versus placebo. The genes are TRBV15 and TRBJ2-6; D unclear. The sequence derives from a person aged 18-60 years who received the Ad26.COV2.S COVID-19 vaccine or a placebo. The chain's CDR3 is CATSRERNSGANVLTF. CDR3 nucleotide sequence: TGTGCCACCAGCAGAGAACGGAACTCTGGGGCCAACGTCCTGACTTTC.